Below, 6 T cell receptor beta chains from the same sample are listed, as sequenced in a study of molecular identifiers for immune sequencing clone quantification. TCRdb processed the PCR reads anew with MiXCR; each CDR3 protein has one entry. The table shows 23,000 or so distinct CDR3 sequences, with about a sixth occurring only once. The source material was naive CD8+ T cells from blood, with Jurkat cell RNA spiked in. Subset indicated: FACS-sorted CD8+CD4-CCR7+CD45RA+ naive T cells. These receptors came from a human donor in good health. Some libraries in this study had Jurkat cell RNA spiked in.

Points on this clonotype: One base away lies a much larger clone, so this may be a sequencing read error. The final CDR3 position lacks the conserved phenylalanine or tryptophan, pointing to a likely read error. The chain recombines TRBV27 with TRBJ2-7, with unresolved D. In germline, CDR1 is MNHEY, CDR2 SMNVEV (reference sequence). CDR3 length: 12 residues. The V and J ends lost 5 bases and 3 bases respectively, with 8 bases between them. The CDR3 coding sequence is TGTGCCAGCAGTGCCCCTAACTACGAGCAGTACTCC. It translates to CASSAPNYEQYS.

The table lists this clonotype with many counts. The chain combines TRBV14 with TRBJ2-1; TRBD2 aligns across 8 bases. CDR3 length: 17 amino acids. J was trimmed by 3 bases and V by 2 bases; bases with no gene match: 9. Per germline, CDR1 SGHDN and CDR2 FVKESK. The CDR3 coding sequence is TGTGCCAGCAGCCAATGGGTGGGCACTAGCGGCTACAATGAGCAGTTCTTC. Its translation is CASSQWVGTSGYNEQFF.

At least ten counts were recorded for this clonotype. The chain is built from TRBV19 and TRBJ1-1; no firm D call. The germline gives CDR1 LNHDA, CDR2 SQIVND (reference sequence). This CDR3 comprises 12 residues. Trimming pared 1 base from V and 1 base from J, leaving 1 base between. CDR3 DNA sequence: TGTGCCAGTAGTATAGGGAACACTGAAGCTTTCTTT. This translates into CASSIGNTEAFF.

This clonotype was observed many times. The V call is TRBV12-3 or TRBV12-4, the J call TRBJ1-1; D remains unclear. The length of the CDR3 is 15 residues. Trimming removed 5 bases from V and 0 bases from J, with 13 bases in between. The CDR3 sequence: CASSLNVDMNTEAFF. CDR3 coding DNA: TGTGCCAGCAGTCTAAACGTAGATATGAACACTGAAGCTTTCTTT.

This clonotype has only a few counts. This may come from a read error, since a much larger clone is one base off. This sequence joins TRBV6-6 and TRBJ2-5, with 11 bases fitting TRBD2. Looked up from germline, CDR1 is MNHNY and CDR2 is SVGAGI (reference sequence). The CDR3 runs 15 residues. The CDR3: CAGSSVAGGEETQYF. The CDR3 bases are TGTGCCGGCAGTTCTGTAGCGGGGGGGGAAGAGACCCAGTACTTC.

This clonotype was recorded at least ten times. The chain combines TRBV9 with TRBJ2-3; D perhaps matches TRBD1 (5 bases). CDR1 SGDLS and CDR2 YYNGEE come from the germline V gene. The length of the CDR3 is 13 residues. Trimming took off 4 bases at V and 10 bases at J, with 16 bases between the two ends. The CDR3 DNA follows: TGTGCCAGCAGCCTGAGCATGGACAACGCGCAGTATTTT. Protein product: CASSLSMDNAQYF.